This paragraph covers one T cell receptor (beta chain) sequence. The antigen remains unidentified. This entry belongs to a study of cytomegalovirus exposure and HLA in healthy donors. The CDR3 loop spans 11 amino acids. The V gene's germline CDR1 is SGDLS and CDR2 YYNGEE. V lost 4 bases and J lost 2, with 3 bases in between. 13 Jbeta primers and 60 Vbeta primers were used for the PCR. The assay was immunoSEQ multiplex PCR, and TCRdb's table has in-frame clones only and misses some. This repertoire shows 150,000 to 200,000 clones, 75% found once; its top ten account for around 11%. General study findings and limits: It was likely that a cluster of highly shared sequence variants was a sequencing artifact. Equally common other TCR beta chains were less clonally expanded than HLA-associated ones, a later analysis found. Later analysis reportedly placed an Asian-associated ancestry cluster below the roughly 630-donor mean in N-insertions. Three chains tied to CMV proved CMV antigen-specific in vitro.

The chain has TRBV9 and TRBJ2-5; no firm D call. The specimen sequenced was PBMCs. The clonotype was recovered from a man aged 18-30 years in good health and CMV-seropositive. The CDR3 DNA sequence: TGTGCCAGCAGCTCTCAAGAGACCCAGTACTTC. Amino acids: CASSSQETQYF.